These 6 T cell receptor beta chains came from one sample sequenced in a study of T cells in Graves' hyperthyroidism and ophthalmopathy. TCR beta CDR3 regions were amplified from RNA transcripts. HTBI primers were used for first-round RT-PCR of the TCR CDR3. TCRdb analysed the multiplex PCR reads with MiXCR anew, one entry per CDR3 protein. The sample has approximately 490,000 distinct CDR3 sequences; about 22% are singletons. The sample comprised blood. The receptors derive from a woman aged 65 to 85 with Graves' ophthalmopathy.

This clonotype showed up just a few times. The V and J genes are TRBV11-1 and TRBJ2-7; 11 bases map to TRBD1. V shed 4 bases and J 7 bases; nucleotides not matched to a gene: 3. CDR1 and CDR2 (germline): SGHAT, FQDESV (reference sequence). The CDR3 spans 13 residues. The CDR3 spells CASSSRDRGEQYF. CDR3 DNA: TGTGCCAGCAGCTCGCGGGACAGGGGGGAGCAGTACTTC.

This clonotype has more than one count but fewer than ten. The chain carries TRBV28 and TRBJ2-2; 9 bases fit TRBD1. Germline V CDR1 and CDR2: MDHEN, SYDVKM. The trim removed 1 base at V and 0 bases at J, leaving 9 bases unmatched. This CDR3 is built from 19 residues. The CDR3 spells CASSLFGQGLMANTGELFF. DNA of the CDR3: TGTGCCAGCAGTTTATTTGGACAGGGGTTGATGGCGAACACCGGGGAGCTGTTTTTT.

The rearrangement joins TRBV27 to TRBJ2-4; the match to TRBD2 covers 7 bases. J gave up 0 bases and V 6 bases, and 5 bases lay outside the gene matches. This CDR3 has 15 residues. CDR1 is MNHEY and CDR2 is SMNVEV in the germline V gene (reference sequence). In nucleotides, the CDR3 is TGTGCCAGCAGGGGGACTAACATAGCCAAAAACATTCAGTACTTC. It specifies CASRGTNIAKNIQYF.

The chain links TRBV27 to TRBJ2-2; 9 nucleotides match TRBD1. CDR1 and CDR2 (germline): MNHEY, SMNVEV (reference sequence). J was trimmed by 1 base and V by 2 bases; bases with no gene match: 5. The CDR3 has 17 residues. CDR3 sequence reads: CASSLTQGAWNTGELFF. DNA of the CDR3: TGTGCCAGCAGTTTAACACAGGGGGCATGGAACACCGGGGAGCTGTTTTTT.

This clonotype appeared many times. The chain has TRBV2 and TRBJ2-4; TRBD1 might be the D (6 bases). The length of the CDR3 is 12 residues. Germline CDR1 SNHLY, CDR2 FYNNEI. Trimming pared 6 bases from V and 7 bases from J, leaving 10 bases between. CDR3 residues: CASSETGNIQYF. CDR3 bases: TGTGCCAGCAGCGAAACAGGGAACATTCAGTACTTC.

The CDR3 DNA is TGTGCCAGCAGCTCCCTGGGCATAGTTGGAACTAATGAAAAACTGTTTTTT. Protein sequence: CASSSLGIVGTNEKLFF. The gene calls are TRBV11-2 and TRBJ1-4; the D is unclear. CDR1 is SGHAT and CDR2 is FQNNGV in the germline V gene. V was shortened by 4 bases and J by 1 base, with 16 bases between the two germline ends. This CDR3 has 17 amino acids.